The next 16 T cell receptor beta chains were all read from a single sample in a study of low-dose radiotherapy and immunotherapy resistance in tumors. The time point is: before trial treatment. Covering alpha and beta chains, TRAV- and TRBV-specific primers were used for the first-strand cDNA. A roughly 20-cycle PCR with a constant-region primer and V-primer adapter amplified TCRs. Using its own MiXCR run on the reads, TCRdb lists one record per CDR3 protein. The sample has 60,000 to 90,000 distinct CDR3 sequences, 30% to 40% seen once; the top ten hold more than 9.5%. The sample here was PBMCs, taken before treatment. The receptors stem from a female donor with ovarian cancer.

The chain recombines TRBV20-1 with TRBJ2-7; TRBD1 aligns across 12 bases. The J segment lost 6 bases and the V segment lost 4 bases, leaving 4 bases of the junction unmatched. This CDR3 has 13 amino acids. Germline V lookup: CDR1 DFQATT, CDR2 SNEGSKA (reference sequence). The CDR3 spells CSATGTGGVEQYF. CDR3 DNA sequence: TGCAGTGCTACTGGGACAGGGGGCGTCGAGCAGTACTTC.

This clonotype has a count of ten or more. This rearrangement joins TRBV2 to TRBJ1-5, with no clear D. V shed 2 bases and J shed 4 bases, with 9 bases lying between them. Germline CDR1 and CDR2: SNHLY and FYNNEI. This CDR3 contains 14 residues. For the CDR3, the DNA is TGTGCCAGCAGTGAATCGACGAGGAATCAGCCCCAGCATTTT. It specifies CASSESTRNQPQHF.

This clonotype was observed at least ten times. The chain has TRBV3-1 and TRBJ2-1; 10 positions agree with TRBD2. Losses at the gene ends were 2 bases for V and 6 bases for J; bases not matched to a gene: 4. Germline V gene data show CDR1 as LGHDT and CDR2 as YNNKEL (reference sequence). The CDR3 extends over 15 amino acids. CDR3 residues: CASSQSSSGGNEQFF. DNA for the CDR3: TGTGCCAGCAGCCAATCGTCTAGCGGGGGCAATGAGCAGTTCTTC.

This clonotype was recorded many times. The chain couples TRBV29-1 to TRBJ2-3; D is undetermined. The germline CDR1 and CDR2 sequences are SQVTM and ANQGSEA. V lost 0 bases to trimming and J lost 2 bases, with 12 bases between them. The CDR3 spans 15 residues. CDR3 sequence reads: CSVEDSMINTDTQYF. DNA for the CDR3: TGCAGCGTTGAAGATTCAATGATTAACACAGATACGCAGTATTTT.

The CDR3 here is CASSYSMGGVGNQPQHF. DNA of the CDR3: TGTGCCAGCAGTTACTCGATGGGGGGGGTGGGGAATCAGCCCCAGCATTTT. The rearrangement joins TRBV6-1 to TRBJ1-5, with D possibly matching TRBD1 (5 bases). Trimming took 5 bases from V and 4 from J, leaving 21 bases between them. In germline, CDR1 is MNHNS, CDR2 SASEGT. The CDR3 loop spans 17 amino acids.

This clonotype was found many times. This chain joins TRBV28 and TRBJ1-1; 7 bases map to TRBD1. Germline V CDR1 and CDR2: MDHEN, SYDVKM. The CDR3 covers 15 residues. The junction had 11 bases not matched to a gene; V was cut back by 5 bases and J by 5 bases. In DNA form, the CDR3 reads TGTGCCAGCAGTAACAGGGGAGGTGAGAAAACTGAAGCTTTCTTT. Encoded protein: CASSNRGGEKTEAFF.

The CDR3 reads CSGRRGSAGELFF. The CDR3 nucleotides are TGCAGCGGCCGCAGGGGATCCGCCGGGGAGCTGTTTTTT. The rearrangement links TRBV29-1 to TRBJ2-2, with D possibly being TRBD1 (6 bases). The CDR3 extends over 13 amino acids. Germline assignment: CDR1 SQVTM and CDR2 ANQGSEA. V gave up 7 bases and J gave up 6 bases, with 15 bases separating them.

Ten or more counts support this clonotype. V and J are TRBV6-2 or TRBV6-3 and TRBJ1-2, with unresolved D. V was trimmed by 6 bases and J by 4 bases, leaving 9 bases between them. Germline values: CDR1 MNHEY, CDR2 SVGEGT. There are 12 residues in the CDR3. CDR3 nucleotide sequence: TGTGCCAGCAGGATAGGCCCCTATGGCTACACCTTC. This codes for CASRIGPYGYTF.

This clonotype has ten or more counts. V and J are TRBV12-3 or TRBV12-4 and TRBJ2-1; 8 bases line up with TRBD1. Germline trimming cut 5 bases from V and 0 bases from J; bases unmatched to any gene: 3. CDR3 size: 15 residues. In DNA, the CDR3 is TGTGCCAGCAGTGGGACAGGCAGCTCCTACAATGAGCAGTTCTTC. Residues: CASSGTGSSYNEQFF.

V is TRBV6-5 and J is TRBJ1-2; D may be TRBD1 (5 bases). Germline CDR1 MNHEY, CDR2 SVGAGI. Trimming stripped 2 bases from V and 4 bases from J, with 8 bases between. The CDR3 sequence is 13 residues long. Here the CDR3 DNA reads TGTGCCAGCAGTTACGCACAGGCCTATGGCTACACCTTC. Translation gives CASSYAQAYGYTF.

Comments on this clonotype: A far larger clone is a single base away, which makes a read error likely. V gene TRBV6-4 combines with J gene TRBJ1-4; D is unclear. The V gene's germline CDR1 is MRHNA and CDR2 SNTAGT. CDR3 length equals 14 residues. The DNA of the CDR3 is TGTGCCATCAGTGCGGACGGAACAAATGAAAAACTGCTTTTT. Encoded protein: CAISADGTNEKLLF.

This chain's CDR3 is CASSSRTGVGEKLFF. CDR3 DNA sequence: TGTGCCAGCAGCTCTCGGACAGGGGTCGGTGAAAAACTGTTTTTT. The V call is TRBV13, the J call TRBJ1-4; 9 bases agree with TRBD1. Per the germline V gene, CDR1 is PRHDT and CDR2 is FYEKMQ (reference sequence). This CDR3 spans 15 amino acids. J lost 7 bases, V lost 4 bases, and 7 bases had no gene match.

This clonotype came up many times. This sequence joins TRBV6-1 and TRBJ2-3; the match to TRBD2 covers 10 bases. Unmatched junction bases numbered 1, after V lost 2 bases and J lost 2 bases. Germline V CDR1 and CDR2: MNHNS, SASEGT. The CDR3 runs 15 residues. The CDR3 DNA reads TGTGCCAGCAGTGAAAGCGGGAGGGTCACAGATACGCAGTATTTT. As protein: CASSESGRVTDTQYF.

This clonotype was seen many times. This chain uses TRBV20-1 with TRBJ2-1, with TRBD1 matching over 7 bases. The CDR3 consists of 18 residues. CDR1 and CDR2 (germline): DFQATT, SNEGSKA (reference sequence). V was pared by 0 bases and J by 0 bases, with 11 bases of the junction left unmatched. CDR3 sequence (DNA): TGCAGTGCTAGAGATCAGGGGGTGACACCGTTCTCCTACAATGAGCAGTTCTTC. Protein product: CSARDQGVTPFSYNEQFF.

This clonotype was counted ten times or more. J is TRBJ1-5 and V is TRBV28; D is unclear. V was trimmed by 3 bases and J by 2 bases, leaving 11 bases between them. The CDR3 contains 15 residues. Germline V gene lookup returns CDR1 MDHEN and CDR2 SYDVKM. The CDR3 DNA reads TGTGCCAGCAGTTTTGGACTGGTAGGCAATCAGCCCCAGCATTTT. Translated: CASSFGLVGNQPQHF.

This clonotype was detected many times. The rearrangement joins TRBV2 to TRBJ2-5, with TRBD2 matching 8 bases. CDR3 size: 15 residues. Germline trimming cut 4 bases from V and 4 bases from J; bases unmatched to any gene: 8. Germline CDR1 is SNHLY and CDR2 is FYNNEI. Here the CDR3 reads CASSAPGGPGETQYF. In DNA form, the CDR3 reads TGTGCCAGCAGTGCCCCGGGAGGGCCAGGAGAGACCCAGTACTTC. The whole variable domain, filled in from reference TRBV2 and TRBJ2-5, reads EPEVTQTPSHQVTQMGQEVILRCVPISNHLYFYWYRQILGQKVEFLVSFYNNEISEKSEIFDDQFSVERPDGSNFTLKIRSTKLEDSAMYFCASSAPGGPGETQYFGPGTRLLVL.